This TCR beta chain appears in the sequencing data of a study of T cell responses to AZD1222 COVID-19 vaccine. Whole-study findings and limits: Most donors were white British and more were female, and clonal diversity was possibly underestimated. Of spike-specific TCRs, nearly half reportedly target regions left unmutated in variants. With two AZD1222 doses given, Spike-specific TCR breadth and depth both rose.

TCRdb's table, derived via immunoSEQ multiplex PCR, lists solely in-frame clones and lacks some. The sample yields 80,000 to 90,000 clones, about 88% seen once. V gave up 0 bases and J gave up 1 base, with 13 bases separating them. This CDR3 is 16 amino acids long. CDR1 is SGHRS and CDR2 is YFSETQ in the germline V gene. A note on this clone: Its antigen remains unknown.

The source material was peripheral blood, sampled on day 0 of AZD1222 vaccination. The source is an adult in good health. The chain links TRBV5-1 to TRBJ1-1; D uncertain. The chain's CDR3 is CASSLGNTYGNTEAFF. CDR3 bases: TGCGCCAGCAGCTTGGGAAACACCTATGGGAACACTGAAGCTTTCTTT.